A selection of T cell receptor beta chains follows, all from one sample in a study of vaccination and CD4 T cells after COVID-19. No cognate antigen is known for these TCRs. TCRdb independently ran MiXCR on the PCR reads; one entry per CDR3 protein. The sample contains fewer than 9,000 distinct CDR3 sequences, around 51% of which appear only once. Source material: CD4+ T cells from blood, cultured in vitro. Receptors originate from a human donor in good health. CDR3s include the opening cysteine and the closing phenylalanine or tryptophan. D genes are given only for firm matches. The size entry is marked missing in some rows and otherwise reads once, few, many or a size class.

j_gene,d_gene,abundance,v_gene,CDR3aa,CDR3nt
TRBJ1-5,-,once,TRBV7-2,CASSNHRVKGEPQHF,TGTGCCAGCAGCAATCACAGAGTCAAAGGGGAGCCCCAGCATTTT
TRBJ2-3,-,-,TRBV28,CASSPQLGGNADTQYF,TGTGCCAGCAGTCCCCAACTAGGGGGGAATGCAGATACGCAGTATTTT
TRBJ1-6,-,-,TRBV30,CAWSVLGGYNSPLHF,TGTGCCTGGAGTGTACTCGGGGGATATAATTCACCCCTCCACTTT
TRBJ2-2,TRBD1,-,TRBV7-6,CASTTRTGRELFF,TGTGCCAGCACCACCAGGACAGGCCGGGAGCTGTTTTTT
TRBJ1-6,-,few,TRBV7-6,CASSLAVGGGSPLHF,TGTGCCAGCAGCTTAGCGGTGGGGGGCGGTTCACCCCTCCACTTT
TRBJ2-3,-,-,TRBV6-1,CASSPIGGGGTDTQYF,TGTGCCAGCAGCCCCATAGGTGGGGGCGGCACAGATACGCAGTATTTT
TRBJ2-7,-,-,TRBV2,CAGAASSYEQYF,TGTGCTGGAGCGGCGAGCTCCTACGAGCAGTACTTC
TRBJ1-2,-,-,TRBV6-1,CASSHGGPEARGYTF,TGTGCCAGCAGTCACGGGGGACCGGAAGCTCGGGGCTACACCTTC
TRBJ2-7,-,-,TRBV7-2,CASSLEVLYEQYF,TGTGCCAGCAGCTTAGAGGTCCTCTACGAGCAGTACTTC
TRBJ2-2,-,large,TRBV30,CAWSWVRLVSTGELFF,TGTGCCTGGAGTTGGGTGCGGCTAGTCAGCACCGGGGAGCTGTTTTTT
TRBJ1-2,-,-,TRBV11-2,CASSARPGDGYTF,TGTGCCAGCAGCGCCCGGCCGGGGGATGGCTACACCTTC
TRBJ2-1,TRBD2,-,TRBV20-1,CSAKGLAAGEQFF,TGCAGTGCTAAAGGACTAGCGGCCGGTGAGCAGTTCTTC
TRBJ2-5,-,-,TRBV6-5,CASSSPGKETQYF,TGTGCCAGCAGTTCGCCAGGGAAAGAGACCCAGTACTTC
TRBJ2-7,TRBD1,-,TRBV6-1,CASSRRQGETSEQYF,TGTGCCAGCAGTCGACGACAGGGGGAGACCTCCGAGCAGTACTTC
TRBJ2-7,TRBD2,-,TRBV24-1,CATSDPIRGSGYSYEQYF,TGTGCCACCAGTGATCCCATCCGCGGTAGCGGGTACTCCTACGAGCAGTACTTC
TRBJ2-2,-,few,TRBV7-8,CASSLPARNTGELFF,TGTGCCAGCAGCTTACCCGCAAGGAACACCGGGGAGCTGTTTTTT
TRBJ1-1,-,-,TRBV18,CASSPGTWGQNTEAFF,TGTGCCAGCTCACCGGGTACATGGGGGCAGAACACTGAAGCTTTCTTT
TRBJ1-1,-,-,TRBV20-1,CSAPKAWDTEAFF,TGCAGTGCGCCCAAGGCGTGGGATACTGAAGCTTTCTTT
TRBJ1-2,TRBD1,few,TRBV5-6,CASSLRAGGLGYTF,TGTGCCAGCAGCCTACGCGCAGGGGGCCTTGGCTACACCTTC
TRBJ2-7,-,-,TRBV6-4,CASSAPGLEDLYEQYF,TGTGCCAGCAGTGCCCCGGGACTCGAGGACCTCTACGAGCAGTACTTC
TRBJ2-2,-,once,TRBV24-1,CATSGSETNTGELFF,TGTGCCACCAGTGGGTCAGAAACGAACACCGGGGAGCTGTTTTTT
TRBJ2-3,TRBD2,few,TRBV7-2,CASSSTSASTDTQYF,TGTGCCAGCAGCTCTACTAGCGCCAGCACAGATACGCAGTATTTT
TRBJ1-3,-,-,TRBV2,CASSQSGNTIYF,TGTGCCAGCAGTCAGTCTGGAAACACCATATATTTT
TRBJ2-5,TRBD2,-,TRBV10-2,CASRDEGRAEETQYF,TGCGCCAGCAGAGACGAGGGGAGGGCCGAAGAGACCCAGTACTTC
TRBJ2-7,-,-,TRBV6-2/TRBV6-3,CASTYGTGTGEQYF,TGTGCCAGCACCTACGGCACGGGGACGGGCGAGCAGTACTTC
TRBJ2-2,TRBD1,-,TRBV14,CASSQVSRGLTGELFF,TGTGCCAGCAGCCAAGTGTCCAGGGGGCTCACCGGGGAGCTGTTTTTT
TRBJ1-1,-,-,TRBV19,CASTPSRGFHTEAFF,TGTGCCAGTACCCCATCGCGGGGATTCCACACTGAAGCTTTCTTT
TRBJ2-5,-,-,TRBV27,CASNLLGASQETQYF,TGTGCCAGCAATCTTTTGGGGGCCAGCCAAGAGACCCAGTACTTC
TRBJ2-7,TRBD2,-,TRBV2,CASIWGRGRSEQYF,TGTGCCAGCATTTGGGGGAGGGGACGGTCCGAGCAGTACTTC
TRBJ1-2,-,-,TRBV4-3,CASSQGGLLNYGYTF,TGCGCCAGCAGCCAAGGGGGGCTTTTAAACTATGGCTACACCTTC
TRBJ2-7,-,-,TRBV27,CASSLRGTVSYEQYF,TGTGCCAGCAGTTTGAGGGGGACGGTCTCCTACGAGCAGTACTTC
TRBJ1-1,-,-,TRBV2,CASNTGFTEAFF,TGTGCCAGCAACACAGGGTTCACTGAAGCTTTCTTT
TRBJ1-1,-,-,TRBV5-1,CASSLEGVHTEAFF,TGCGCCAGCAGCTTAGAAGGCGTGCACACTGAAGCTTTCTTT
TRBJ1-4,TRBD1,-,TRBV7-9,CASSYTGAVGEKLFF,TGTGCCAGCAGCTATACAGGGGCGGTCGGAGAAAAACTGTTTTTT
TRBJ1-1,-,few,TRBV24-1,CATRPQGSGWTEAFF,TGTGCCACCAGACCTCAGGGGTCAGGATGGACTGAAGCTTTCTTT
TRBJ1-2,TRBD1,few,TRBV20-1,CSARDLVRGNYGYTF,TGCAGTGCTAGAGATTTGGTCAGGGGGAACTATGGCTACACCTTC
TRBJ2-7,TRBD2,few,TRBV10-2,CASSESDIGLAGSYEQYF,TGCGCCAGCAGTGAGTCGGACATTGGACTAGCGGGGAGCTACGAGCAGTACTTC
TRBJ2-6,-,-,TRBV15,CATSNMQGKDGANVLTF,TGTGCCACCAGCAATATGCAGGGGAAGGATGGGGCCAACGTCCTGACTTTC
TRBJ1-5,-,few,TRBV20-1,CSAGKTSGADQPQHF,TGCAGTGCCGGTAAAACCTCAGGGGCGGATCAGCCCCAGCATTTT
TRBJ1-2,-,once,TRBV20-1,CSARPWDGYTF,TGCAGTGCCCGGCCGTGGGATGGCTACACCTTC